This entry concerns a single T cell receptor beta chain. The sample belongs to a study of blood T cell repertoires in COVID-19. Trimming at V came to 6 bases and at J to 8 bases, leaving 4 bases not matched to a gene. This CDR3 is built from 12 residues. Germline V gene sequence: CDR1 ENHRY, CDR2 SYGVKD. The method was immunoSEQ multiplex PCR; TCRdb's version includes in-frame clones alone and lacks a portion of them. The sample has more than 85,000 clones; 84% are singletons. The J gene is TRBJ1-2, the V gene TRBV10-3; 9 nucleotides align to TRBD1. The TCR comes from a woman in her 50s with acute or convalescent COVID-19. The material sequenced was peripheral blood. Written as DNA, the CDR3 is TGTGCCATCAGGGGGACAGGGCTGGGCTACACCTTC. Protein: CAIRGTGLGYTF.